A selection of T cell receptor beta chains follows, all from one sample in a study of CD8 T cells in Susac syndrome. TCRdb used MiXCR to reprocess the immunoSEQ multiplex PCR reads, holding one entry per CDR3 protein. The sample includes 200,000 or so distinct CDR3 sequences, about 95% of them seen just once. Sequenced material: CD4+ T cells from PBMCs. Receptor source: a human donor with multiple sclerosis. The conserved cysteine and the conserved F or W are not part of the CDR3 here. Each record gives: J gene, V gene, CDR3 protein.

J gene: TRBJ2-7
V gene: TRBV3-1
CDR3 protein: ASSRRQGFEQY

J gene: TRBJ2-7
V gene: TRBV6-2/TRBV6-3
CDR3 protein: ASSYHGFYEQY

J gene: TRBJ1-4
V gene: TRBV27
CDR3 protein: ASGRQGTNEKLF

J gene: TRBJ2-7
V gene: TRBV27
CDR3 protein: ASRRGQFYEQY

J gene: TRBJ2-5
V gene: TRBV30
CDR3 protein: AWSRSATGGGGTQY

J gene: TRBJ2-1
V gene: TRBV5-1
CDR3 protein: ASSLVAGQGPNEQF

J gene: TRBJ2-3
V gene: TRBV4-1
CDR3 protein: ASSHQGTSGTTDTQY

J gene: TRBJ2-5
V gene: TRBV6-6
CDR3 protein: ASSSVAGYSETQY

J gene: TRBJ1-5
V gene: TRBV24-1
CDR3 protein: ATGTDSNQPQH

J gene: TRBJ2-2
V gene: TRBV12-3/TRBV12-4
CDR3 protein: ASMEGANTGELF

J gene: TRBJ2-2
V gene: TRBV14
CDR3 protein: ASSQWGIGTGELF

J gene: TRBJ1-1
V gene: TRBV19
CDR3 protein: ASSINRNTEAF

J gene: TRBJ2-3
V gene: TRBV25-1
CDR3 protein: ASSELGRSTDTQY

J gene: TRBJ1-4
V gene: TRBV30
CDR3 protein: AGTGRSNEKLF

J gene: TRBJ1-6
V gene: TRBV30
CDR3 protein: AWSRTAGTAYNSPLH

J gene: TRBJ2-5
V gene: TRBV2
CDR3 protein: ASSGDGQETQY

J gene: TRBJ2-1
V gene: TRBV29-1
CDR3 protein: SVEPLAGGGQNEQF

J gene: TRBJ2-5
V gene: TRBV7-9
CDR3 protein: ASSVPSGAGN

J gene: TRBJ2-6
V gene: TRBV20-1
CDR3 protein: SASGANVLT

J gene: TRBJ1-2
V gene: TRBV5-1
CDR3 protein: ASSLESGPLIGYT

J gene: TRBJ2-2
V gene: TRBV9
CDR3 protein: ASSRGVTGELF

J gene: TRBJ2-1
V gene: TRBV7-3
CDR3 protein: ASSLGGTSFHEQF

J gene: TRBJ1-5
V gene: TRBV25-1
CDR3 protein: ASRARSNQPQH

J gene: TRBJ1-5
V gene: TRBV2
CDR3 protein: ASSEAGRVYQPQH

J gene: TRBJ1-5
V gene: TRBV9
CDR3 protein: ASSVEGGGQPQH

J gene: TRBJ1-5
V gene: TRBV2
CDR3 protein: ASRRGAELSNQPQH

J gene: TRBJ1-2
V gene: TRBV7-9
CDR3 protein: ASSSAWTGALDYGYT

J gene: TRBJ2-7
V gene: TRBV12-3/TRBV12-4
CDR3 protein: ASRNTSLAAYEQY

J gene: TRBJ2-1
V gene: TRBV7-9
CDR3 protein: ASSPRWASSYNEQF

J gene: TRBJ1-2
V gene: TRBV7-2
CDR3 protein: ASSLMYGYT

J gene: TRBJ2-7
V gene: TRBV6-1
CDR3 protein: ASSEAGGSSYEQY